These 18 T cell receptor beta chains share one sample of origin, sequenced in a study of cytomegalovirus exposure and HLA in healthy donors. Here immunoSEQ multiplex PCR was the method, and the copy in TCRdb shows in-frame clones only, minus some. The sample lists around 98,000 clones, 70% to 90% seen once, with around 3.9% in the top ten. Sequenced: PBMCs. Receptors originate from a woman younger than 45 in good health and CMV-seronegative.

The chain carries TRBV9 and TRBJ2-1; D is perhaps TRBD2 (6 bases). V gave up 4 bases and J gave up 7 bases, with 15 bases separating them. Germline CDR1 SGDLS, CDR2 YYNGEE. The CDR3 runs to 14 residues. CDR3 nucleotides: TGTGCCAGCAGCCCCTCAGGCGGGGTTAATGAGCAGTTCTTC. The encoded protein is CASSPSGGVNEQFF.

The V call is TRBV18, the J call TRBJ2-2; 13 nucleotides line up with TRBD2. V was pared by 6 bases and J by 6 bases, with 7 bases of the junction left unmatched. Germline CDR1 KGHSH, CDR2 LQKENI. The CDR3 is 16 amino acids. This CDR3 is CASSQTSGRRSGELFF. CDR3 in DNA: TGTGCCAGCTCGCAGACTAGCGGGAGGAGGTCCGGGGAGCTGTTTTTT.

In this sample, this clone turned up a few times. The chain combines TRBV5-1 with TRBJ2-7; D is unresolved. V lost 0 bases and J 5 bases, leaving 9 bases between the germline ends. This CDR3 comprises 13 residues. Germline V gene lookup returns CDR1 SGHRS and CDR2 YFSETQ. The CDR3: CASSLVTRNEQYF. The CDR3 nucleotides read TGCGCCAGCAGCTTGGTCACCAGAAACGAGCAGTACTTC. Full variable domain (missing parts from reference TRBV5-1 and TRBJ2-7): KAGVTQTPRYLIKTRGQQVTLSCSPISGHRSVSWYQQTPGQGLQFLFEYFSETQRNKGNFPGRFSGRQFSNSRSEMNVSTLELGDSALYLCASSLVTRNEQYFGPGTRLTVT.

The J gene is TRBJ1-4, the V gene TRBV18, with D tentatively TRBD1 (5 bases). This CDR3 region has 15 residues. CDR1 is KGHSH, CDR2 LQKENI, per germline. Trimming stripped 5 bases from V and 10 bases from J, with 20 bases between. The CDR3 sequence: CASSANSLMGGKLFF. The CDR3 DNA reads as TGTGCCAGCTCAGCGAACAGTCTGATGGGGGGAAAACTGTTTTTT.

The rearrangement uses TRBV28 and TRBJ2-7; no clear D gene. The length of the CDR3 is 12 residues. V was clipped by 6 bases and J by 3 bases, with 9 bases between them. The germline CDR1 and CDR2 sequences are MDHEN and SYDVKM. CDR3 protein: CASRPTVYEQYF. The CDR3 coding sequence is TGTGCCAGCAGGCCAACGGTCTACGAGCAGTACTTC.

V usage is TRBV2 and J usage is TRBJ1-1; weak D call: TRBD1 (5 bases). The V gene lost 3 bases and the J gene lost 3 bases, with 8 bases spanning the gap. In germline, CDR1 is SNHLY, CDR2 FYNNEI. This CDR3 is 13 amino acids long. CDR3: CASSEDTYTEAFF. Written as DNA, the CDR3 is TGTGCCAGCAGTGAGGACACATACACTGAAGCTTTCTTT.

The genes are TRBV4-2 and TRBJ2-2; a possible D gene is TRBD2 (6 bases). The V end was cut by 4 bases, the J end by 8 bases, with 11 bases between. The length of the CDR3 is 13 residues. Germline CDR1 reads LGHNA; CDR2 reads YNFKEQ. CDR3 DNA sequence: TGTGCCAGCAGCCGGCGGGGAGAGGGGGAGCTGTTTTTT. Residues: CASSRRGEGELFF.

The CDR3 coding sequence is TGCAGCGCCTCGACAGGGATAGAGACCCAGTACTTC. This codes for CSASTGIETQYF. V gene TRBV29-1 combines with J gene TRBJ2-5; 7 nucleotides align to TRBD1. The V gene end was trimmed by 7 bases and the J gene end by 4 bases; junction bases not matched to a gene: 6. The CDR3 consists of 12 residues. The germline CDR1 and CDR2 sequences are SQVTM and ANQGSEA.

V usage is TRBV6-5 and J usage is TRBJ2-3, with 13 bases lining up with TRBD2. Losses at the gene ends were 3 bases for V and 6 bases for J; bases not matched to a gene: 6. This CDR3 is 16 amino acids long. Germline CDR1 is MNHEY and CDR2 is SVGAGI. The CDR3 DNA reads as TGTGCCAGCAGTTATCTCGGACTAGCGGGGGTGGATACGCAGTATTTT. This encodes CASSYLGLAGVDTQYF.

This chain joins TRBV18 and TRBJ1-2; TRBD1 agrees at 7 bases. Germline trimming cut 3 bases from V and 4 bases from J; bases unmatched to any gene: 5. This CDR3 is 14 amino acids long. Germline V CDR1 and CDR2: KGHSH, LQKENI. DNA for the CDR3: TGTGCCAGCTCACCTCTTCCAGGGGGCTATGGCTACACCTTC. It specifies CASSPLPGGYGYTF.

The rearrangement joins TRBV5-1 to TRBJ2-2; D gene ambiguous. Looked up from germline, CDR1 is SGHRS and CDR2 is YFSETQ. V lost 1 base and J 4 bases, leaving 5 bases between the germline ends. This CDR3 spans 13 amino acids. DNA for the CDR3: TGCGCCAGCAGCTTGTCCGGCACCGGGGAGCTGTTTTTT. As protein: CASSLSGTGELFF.

The chain carries TRBV11-2 and TRBJ1-5, with D maybe TRBD1 (6 bases). Germline lookup yields CDR1 SGHAT and CDR2 FQNNGV. Trimming took 3 bases from V and 8 from J, leaving 11 bases between them. The CDR3 length is 13 residues. The DNA for the CDR3 is TGTGCCAGCAGCTTGGGGGGGCGGAAGCCCCAGCATTTT. This gives the protein CASSLGGRKPQHF.

This clone was detected ten times or more. This sequence joins TRBV7-3 and TRBJ2-7, with 10 positions matching TRBD1. Germline V gene data show CDR1 as SGHTA and CDR2 as FQGTGA. V gave up 5 bases and J gave up 3 bases; unmatched junction bases: 7. The CDR3 spans 15 residues. The CDR3 bases are TGTGCCAGCAGCCAAGGGACAGGGGAGGGCTACGAGCAGTACTTC. It codes for CASSQGTGEGYEQYF.

The chain combines TRBV2 with TRBJ2-3, with 11 nucleotides matching TRBD2. Germline CDR1 reads SNHLY; CDR2 reads FYNNEI. CDR3 length equals 15 residues. The V segment lost 6 bases and the J segment 8 bases; nucleotides outside the gene matches: 10. The CDR3 is CASRVTSGGSSTQYF. The CDR3 nucleotides read TGTGCCAGCAGAGTCACTAGCGGGGGCAGCAGTACGCAGTATTTT.

This chain uses TRBV20-1 with TRBJ2-4, with D uncertain. Trimming removed 6 bases from V and 4 bases from J, with 7 bases in between. Germline CDR1 is DFQATT and CDR2 is SNEGSKA (reference sequence). This CDR3 is built from 11 residues. Written as DNA, the CDR3 is TGCAGTGCCTCCCCTAAAAACATTCAGTACTTC. Translation: CSASPKNIQYF.

This rearrangement joins TRBV7-6 to TRBJ2-7; perhaps TRBD2 as D (5 bases). The V and J ends lost 3 bases and 6 bases respectively, with 12 bases between them. The CDR3 has 13 residues. The germline CDR1 and CDR2 sequences are SGHVS and FNYEAQ. The CDR3 sequence is CASSLGRSGEQYF. CDR3 nucleotides: TGTGCCAGCAGCTTGGGGAGATCGGGCGAGCAGTACTTC. The variable domain in full, completed from reference TRBV7-6 and TRBJ2-7, reads GAGVSQSPRYKVTKRGQDVALRCDPISGHVSLYWYRQALGQGPEFLTYFNYEAQQDKSGLPNDRFSAERPEGSISTLTIQRTEQRDSAMYRCASSLGRSGEQYFGPGTRLTVT.

This clone was picked up a small number of times. The V and J genes are TRBV2 and TRBJ2-7; unclear D gene. With 2 bases removed from V and 7 bases from J, the gap between germline ends came to 15 bases. The length of the CDR3 is 14 residues. CDR1 and CDR2 (germline): SNHLY, FYNNEI. As DNA, the CDR3 is TGTGCCAGCAGTGAATGGAACACGGGTGGGGAGCAGTACTTC. Protein: CASSEWNTGGEQYF.

The V call is TRBV5-5, the J call TRBJ1-2; the match to TRBD1 covers 7 bases. There are 14 residues in the CDR3. The trim removed 4 bases at V and 6 bases at J, leaving 9 bases unmatched. Germline V gene lookup returns CDR1 SGHKS and CDR2 YYEKEE (reference sequence). The CDR3 protein is CASSGARGENGYTF. CDR3 nucleotides: TGTGCCAGCAGCGGGGCCAGGGGGGAGAATGGCTACACCTTC.